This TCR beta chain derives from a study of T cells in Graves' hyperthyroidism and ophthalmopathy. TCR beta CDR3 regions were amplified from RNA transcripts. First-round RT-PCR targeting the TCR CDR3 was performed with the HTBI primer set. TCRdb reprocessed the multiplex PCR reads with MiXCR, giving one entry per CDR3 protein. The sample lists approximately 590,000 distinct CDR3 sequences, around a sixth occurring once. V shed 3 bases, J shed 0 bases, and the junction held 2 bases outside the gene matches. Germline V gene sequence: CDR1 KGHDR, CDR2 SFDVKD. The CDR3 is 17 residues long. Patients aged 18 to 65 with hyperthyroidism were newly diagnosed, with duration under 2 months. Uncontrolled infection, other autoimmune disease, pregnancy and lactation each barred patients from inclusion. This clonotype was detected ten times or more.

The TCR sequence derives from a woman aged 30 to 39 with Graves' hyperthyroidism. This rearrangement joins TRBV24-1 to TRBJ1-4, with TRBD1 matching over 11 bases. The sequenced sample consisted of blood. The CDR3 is CATSDLGQGATNEKLFF. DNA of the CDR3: TGTGCCACCAGTGATCTGGGACAGGGGGCAACTAATGAAAAACTGTTTTTT.